This entry is about one TCR beta chain. As yet, its antigen is unknown. Germline CDR1 is MDHEN and CDR2 is SYDVKM. V dropped 4 bases and J dropped 2 bases, with 5 bases sitting between them. This CDR3 is 12 amino acids long. For the second PCR, which ran for about 7 to 12 cycles, a sample-barcoded 5' primer and a J-beta primer mix were used. TCRdb recomputed calls from the 5' RACE reads with MiXCR, one row per CDR3 protein. The table includes approximately 760,000 distinct CDR3 sequences, 20% to 25% detected once. This sample was taken from a study of blood T cells in healthy people across ages. The study's findings and limits: Relative to aged donors, long-lived donors carried more naive CD4+ cells and displayed higher diversity. What prevented conclusive comparison of naive and antigen-experienced cells was that PBMCs were unsorted.

The same sample was also used in a study of T cells of mothers and their children. That study adds: Slightly higher but non-significant overlap marked related mother-child pairs versus unrelated pairs.

The receptor comes from a boy aged 5 to 17 in good health. What was sequenced was blood. The rearrangement joins TRBV28 to TRBJ1-2; D ambiguous. The CDR3 sequence: CASSWQNYGYTF. In DNA form, the CDR3 reads TGTGCCAGCAGTTGGCAGAACTATGGCTACACCTTC.